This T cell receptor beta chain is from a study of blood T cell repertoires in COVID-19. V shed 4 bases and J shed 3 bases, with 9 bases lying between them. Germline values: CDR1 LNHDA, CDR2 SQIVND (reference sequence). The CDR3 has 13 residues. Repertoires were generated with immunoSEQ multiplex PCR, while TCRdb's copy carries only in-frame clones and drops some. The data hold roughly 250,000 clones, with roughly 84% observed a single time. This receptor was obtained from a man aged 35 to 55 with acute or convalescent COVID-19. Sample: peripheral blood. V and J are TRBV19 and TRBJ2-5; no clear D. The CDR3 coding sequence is TGTGCCAGTAGTAACAGCTTGAAAGAGACCCAGTACTTC. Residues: CASSNSLKETQYF.